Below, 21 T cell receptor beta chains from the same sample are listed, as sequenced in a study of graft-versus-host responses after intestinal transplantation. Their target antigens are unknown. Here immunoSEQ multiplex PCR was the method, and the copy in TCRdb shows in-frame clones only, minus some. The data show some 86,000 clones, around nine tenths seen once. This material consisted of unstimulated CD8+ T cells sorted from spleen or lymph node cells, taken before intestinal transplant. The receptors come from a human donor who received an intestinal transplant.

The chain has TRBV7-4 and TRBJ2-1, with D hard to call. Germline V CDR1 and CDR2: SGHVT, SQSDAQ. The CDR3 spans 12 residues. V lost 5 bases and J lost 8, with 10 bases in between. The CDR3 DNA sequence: TGTGCCAGCAGCCTTCCCCTAGATGAGCAGTTCTTC. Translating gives CASSLPLDEQFF.

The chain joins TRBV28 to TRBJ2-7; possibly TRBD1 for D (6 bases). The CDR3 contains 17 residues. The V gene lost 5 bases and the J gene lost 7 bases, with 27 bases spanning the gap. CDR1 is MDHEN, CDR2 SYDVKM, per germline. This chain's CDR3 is CASSAGPGDIYLEEQYF. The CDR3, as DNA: TGTGCCAGCAGTGCAGGTCCCGGGGACATATACCTTGAGGAGCAGTACTTC.

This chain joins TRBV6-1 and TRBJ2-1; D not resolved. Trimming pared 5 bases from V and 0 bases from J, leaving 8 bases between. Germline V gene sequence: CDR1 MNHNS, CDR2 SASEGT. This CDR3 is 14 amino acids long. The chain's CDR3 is CASSMHYSYNEQFF. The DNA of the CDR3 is TGTGCCAGCAGTATGCACTACTCCTACAATGAGCAGTTCTTC.

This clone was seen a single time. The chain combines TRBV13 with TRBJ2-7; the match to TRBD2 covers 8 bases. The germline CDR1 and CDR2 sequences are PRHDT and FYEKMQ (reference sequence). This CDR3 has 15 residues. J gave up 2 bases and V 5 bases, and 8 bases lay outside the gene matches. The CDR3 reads CASSTHSGVTYEQYF. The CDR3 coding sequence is TGTGCCAGCAGCACCCATAGCGGGGTAACCTACGAGCAGTACTTC. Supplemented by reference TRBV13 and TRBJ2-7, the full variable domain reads AAGVIQSPRHLIKEKRETATLKCYPIPRHDTVYWYQQGPGQDPQFLISFYEKMQSDKGSIPDRFSAQQFSDYHSELNMSSLELGDSALYFCASSTHSGVTYEQYFGPGTRLTVT.

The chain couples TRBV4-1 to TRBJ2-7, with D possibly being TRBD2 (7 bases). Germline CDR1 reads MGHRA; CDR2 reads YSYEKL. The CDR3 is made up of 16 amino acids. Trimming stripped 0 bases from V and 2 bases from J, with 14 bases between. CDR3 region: CASSQDGRGSPYEQYF. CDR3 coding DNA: TGCGCCAGCAGCCAAGATGGGAGGGGGTCTCCCTACGAGCAGTACTTC.

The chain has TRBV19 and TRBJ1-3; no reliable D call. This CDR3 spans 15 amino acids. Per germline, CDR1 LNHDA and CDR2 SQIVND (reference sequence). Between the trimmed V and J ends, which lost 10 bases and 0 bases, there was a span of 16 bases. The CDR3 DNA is TGTGCCACTTCAAGGTTCGGGTTCTCTGGAAACACCATATATTTT. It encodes CATSRFGFSGNTIYF.

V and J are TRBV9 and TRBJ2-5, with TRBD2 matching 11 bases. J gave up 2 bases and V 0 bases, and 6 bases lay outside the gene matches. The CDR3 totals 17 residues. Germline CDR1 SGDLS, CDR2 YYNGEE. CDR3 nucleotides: TGTGCCAGCAGCGTAGGGCTAGCGGGGGGACCTCAAGAGACCCAGTACTTC. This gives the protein CASSVGLAGGPQETQYF.

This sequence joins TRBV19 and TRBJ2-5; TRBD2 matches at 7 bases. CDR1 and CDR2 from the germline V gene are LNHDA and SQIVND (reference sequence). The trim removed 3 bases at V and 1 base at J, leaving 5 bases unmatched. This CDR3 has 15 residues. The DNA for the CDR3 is TGTGCCAGTAGTATTCGGGGGGTCCCCCAAGAGACCCAGTACTTC. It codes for CASSIRGVPQETQYF.

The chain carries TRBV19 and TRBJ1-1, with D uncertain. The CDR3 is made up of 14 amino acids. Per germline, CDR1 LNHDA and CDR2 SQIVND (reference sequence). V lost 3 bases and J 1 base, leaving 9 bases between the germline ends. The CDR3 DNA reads TGTGCCAGTAGTATCATTTCCAGGAACACTGAAGCTTTCTTT. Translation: CASSIISRNTEAFF.

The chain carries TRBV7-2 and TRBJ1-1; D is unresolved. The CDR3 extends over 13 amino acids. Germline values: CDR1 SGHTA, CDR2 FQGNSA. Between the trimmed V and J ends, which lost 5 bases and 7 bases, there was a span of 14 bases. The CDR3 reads CASSPAGTREAFF. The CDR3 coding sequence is TGTGCCAGCAGCCCTGCGGGAACCCGTGAAGCTTTCTTT.

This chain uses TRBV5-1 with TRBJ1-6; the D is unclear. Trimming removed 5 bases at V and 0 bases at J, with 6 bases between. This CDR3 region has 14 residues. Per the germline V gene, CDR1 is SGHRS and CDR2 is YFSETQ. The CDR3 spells CASSPGSYNSPLHF. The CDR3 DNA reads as TGCGCCAGCAGTCCGGGCTCCTATAATTCACCCCTCCACTTT.

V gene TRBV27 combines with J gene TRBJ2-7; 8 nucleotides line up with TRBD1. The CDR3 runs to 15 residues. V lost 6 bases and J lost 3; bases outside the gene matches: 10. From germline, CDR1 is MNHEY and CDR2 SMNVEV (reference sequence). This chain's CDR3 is CASSPDRGNIYEQYF. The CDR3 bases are TGTGCCAGCAGCCCTGACAGGGGAAACATCTACGAGCAGTACTTC.

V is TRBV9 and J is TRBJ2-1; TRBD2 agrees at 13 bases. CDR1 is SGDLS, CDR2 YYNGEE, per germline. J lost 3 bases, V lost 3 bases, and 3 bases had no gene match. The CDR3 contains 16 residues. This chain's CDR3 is CASSAGTSGIYNEQFF. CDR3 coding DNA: TGTGCCAGCAGCGCTGGGACTAGCGGGATCTACAATGAGCAGTTCTTC.

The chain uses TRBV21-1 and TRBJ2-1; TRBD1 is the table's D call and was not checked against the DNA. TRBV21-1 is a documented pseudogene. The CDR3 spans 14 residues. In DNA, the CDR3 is TGTGCCAGCAGCACCTCCGGGACACTCGATGAGCAGTTCTTC. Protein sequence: CASSTSGTLDEQFF.

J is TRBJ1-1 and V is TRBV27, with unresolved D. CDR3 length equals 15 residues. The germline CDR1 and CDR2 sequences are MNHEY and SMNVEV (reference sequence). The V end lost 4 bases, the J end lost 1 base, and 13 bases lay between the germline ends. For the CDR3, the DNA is TGTGCCAGCAGTTCGGGGTTCGACACGAACACTGAAGCTTTCTTT. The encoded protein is CASSSGFDTNTEAFF.

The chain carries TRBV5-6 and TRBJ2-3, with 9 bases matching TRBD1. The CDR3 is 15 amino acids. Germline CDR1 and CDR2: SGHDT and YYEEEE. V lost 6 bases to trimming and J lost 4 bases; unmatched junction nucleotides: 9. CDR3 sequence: CASNLDRGGPDTQYF. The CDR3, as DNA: TGTGCCAGCAACCTAGACAGGGGGGGGCCAGATACGCAGTATTTT.

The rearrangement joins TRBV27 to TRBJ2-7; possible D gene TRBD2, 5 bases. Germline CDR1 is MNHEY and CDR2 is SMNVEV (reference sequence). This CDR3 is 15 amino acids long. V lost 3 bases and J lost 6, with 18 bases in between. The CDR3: CASSFSASSLVEQYF. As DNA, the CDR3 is TGTGCCAGCAGTTTTTCGGCTAGCAGCCTTGTCGAGCAGTACTTC.

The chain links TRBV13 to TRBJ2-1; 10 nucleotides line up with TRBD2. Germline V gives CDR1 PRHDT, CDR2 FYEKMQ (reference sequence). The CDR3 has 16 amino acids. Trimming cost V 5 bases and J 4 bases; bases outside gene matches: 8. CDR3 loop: CASSKERGGHYNEQFF. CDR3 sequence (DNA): TGTGCCAGCAGCAAGGAGCGGGGGGGCCATTACAATGAGCAGTTCTTC.

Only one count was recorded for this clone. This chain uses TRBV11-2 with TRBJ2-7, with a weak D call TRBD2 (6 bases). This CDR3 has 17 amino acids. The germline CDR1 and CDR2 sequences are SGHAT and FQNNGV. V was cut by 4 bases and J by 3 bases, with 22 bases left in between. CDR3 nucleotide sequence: TGTGCCAGCAGCTGGCTGGTGCCGGGGGACTCGGACTACGAGCAGTACTTC. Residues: CASSWLVPGDSDYEQYF.

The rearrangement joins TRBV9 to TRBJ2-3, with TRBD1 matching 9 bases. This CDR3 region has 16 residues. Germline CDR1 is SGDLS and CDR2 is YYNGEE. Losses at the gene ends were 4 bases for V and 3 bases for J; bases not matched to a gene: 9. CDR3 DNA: TGTGCCAGCAGCATTCGACAGGGGGGTATAACAGATACGCAGTATTTT. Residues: CASSIRQGGITDTQYF.

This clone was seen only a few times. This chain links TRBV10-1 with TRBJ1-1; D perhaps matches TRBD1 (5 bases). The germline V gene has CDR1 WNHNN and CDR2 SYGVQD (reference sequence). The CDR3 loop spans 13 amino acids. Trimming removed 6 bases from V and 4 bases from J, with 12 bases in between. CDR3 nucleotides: TGCGCCAGCAGGGAAGGGGCGGCCACTGAAGCTTTCTTT. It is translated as CASREGAATEAFF.